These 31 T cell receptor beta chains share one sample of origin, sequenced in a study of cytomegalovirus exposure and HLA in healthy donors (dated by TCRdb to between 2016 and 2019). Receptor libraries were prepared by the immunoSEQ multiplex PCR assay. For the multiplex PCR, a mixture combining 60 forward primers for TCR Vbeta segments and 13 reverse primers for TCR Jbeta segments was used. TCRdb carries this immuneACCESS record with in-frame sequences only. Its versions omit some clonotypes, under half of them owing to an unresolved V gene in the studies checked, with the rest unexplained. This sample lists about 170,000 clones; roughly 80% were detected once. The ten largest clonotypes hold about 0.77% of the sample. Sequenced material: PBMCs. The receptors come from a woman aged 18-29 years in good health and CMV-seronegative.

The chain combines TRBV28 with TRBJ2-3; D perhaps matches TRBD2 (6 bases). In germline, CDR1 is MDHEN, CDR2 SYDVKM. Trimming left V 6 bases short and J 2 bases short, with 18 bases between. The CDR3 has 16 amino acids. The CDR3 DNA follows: TGTGCCAGCAGCCTCGGACTAACGATCCTCACAGATACGCAGTATTTT. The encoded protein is CASSLGLTILTDTQYF.

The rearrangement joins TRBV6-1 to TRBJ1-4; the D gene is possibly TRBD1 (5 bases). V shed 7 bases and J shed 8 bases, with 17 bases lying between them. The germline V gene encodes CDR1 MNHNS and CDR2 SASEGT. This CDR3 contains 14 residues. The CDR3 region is CASNWGGEEEKLFF. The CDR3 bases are TGTGCCAGCAATTGGGGGGGGGAGGAAGAAAAACTGTTTTTT.

The CDR3 loop is CASSKKGGDTGELFF. The CDR3 DNA reads TGTGCCAGCAGCAAAAAGGGGGGGGACACCGGGGAGCTGTTTTTT. The chain has TRBV21-1 and TRBJ2-2; the table's D gene call, TRBD2, was not cross checked with the DNA. TRBV21-1 is recorded as a pseudogene. The CDR3 is 15 amino acids.

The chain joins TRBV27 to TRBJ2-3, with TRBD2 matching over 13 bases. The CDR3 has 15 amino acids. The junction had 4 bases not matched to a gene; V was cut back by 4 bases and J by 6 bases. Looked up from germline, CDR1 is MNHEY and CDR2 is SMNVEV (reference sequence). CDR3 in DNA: TGTGCCAGCAGTTCACTAGCGGGAGGGGGGGATACGCAGTATTTT. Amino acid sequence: CASSSLAGGGDTQYF.

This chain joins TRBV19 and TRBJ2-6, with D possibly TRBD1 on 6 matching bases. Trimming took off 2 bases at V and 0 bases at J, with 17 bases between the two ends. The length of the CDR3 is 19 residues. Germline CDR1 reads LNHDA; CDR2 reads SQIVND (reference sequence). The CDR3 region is CASSINRADRLSGANVLTF. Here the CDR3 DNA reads TGTGCCAGTAGTATAAATCGGGCGGACAGACTCTCTGGGGCCAACGTCCTGACTTTC. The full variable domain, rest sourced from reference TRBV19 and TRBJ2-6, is DGGITQSPKYLFRKEGQNVTLSCEQNLNHDAMYWYRQDPGQGLRLIYYSQIVNDFQKGDIAEGYSVSREKKESFPLTVTSAQKNPTAFYLCASSINRADRLSGANVLTFGAGSRLTVL.

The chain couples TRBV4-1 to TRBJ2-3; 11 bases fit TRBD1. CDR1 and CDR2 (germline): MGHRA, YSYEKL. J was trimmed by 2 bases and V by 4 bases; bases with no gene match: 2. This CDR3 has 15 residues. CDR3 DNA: TGCGCCAGCAGCCGGGACAGGGGGTCCACAGATACGCAGTATTTT. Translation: CASSRDRGSTDTQYF.

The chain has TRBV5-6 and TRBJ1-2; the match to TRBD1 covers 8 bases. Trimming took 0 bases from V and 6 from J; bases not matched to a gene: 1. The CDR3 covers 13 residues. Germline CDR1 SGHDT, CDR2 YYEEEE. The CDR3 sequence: CASSLADRDGYTF. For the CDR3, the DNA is TGTGCCAGCAGCTTGGCGGACAGGGATGGCTACACCTTC.

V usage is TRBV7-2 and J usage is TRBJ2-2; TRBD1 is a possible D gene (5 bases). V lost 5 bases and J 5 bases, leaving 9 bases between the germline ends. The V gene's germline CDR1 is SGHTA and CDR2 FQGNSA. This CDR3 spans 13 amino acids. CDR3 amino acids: CASSPRVTGELFF. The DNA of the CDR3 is TGTGCCAGCAGCCCCAGGGTGACCGGGGAGCTGTTTTTT.

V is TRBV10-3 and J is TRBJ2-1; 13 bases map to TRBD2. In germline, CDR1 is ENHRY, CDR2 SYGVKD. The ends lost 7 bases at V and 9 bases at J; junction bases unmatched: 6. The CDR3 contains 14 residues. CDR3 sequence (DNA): TGTGCCATCAAAGGACTAGCGGGAGTGAGTGAGCAGTTCTTC. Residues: CAIKGLAGVSEQFF.

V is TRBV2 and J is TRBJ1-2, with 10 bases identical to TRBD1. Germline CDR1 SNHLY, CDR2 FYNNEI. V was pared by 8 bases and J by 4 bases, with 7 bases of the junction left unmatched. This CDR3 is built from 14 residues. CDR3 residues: CASGGTGAIYGYTF. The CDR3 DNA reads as TGTGCCAGCGGGGGGACAGGGGCGATCTATGGCTACACCTTC. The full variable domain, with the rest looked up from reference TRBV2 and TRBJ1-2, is EPEVTQTPSHQVTQMGQEVILRCVPISNHLYFYWYRQILGQKVEFLVSFYNNEISEKSEIFDDQFSVERPDGSNFTLKIRSTKLEDSAMYFCASGGTGAIYGYTFGSGTRLTVV.

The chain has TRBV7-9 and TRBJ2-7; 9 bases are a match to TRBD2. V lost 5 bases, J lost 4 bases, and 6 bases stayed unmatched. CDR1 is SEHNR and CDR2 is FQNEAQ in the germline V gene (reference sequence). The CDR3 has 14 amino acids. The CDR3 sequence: CASSLPGLAYEQYF. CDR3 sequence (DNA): TGTGCCAGCAGCCTACCGGGACTAGCTTACGAGCAGTACTTC.

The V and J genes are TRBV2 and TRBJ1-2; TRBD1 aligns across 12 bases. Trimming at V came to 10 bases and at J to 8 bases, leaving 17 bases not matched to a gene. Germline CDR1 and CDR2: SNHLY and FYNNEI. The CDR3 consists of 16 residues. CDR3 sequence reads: CATYRKGDRGPGGYTF. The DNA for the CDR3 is TGTGCCACCTACAGAAAAGGGGACAGGGGGCCGGGGGGCTACACCTTC.

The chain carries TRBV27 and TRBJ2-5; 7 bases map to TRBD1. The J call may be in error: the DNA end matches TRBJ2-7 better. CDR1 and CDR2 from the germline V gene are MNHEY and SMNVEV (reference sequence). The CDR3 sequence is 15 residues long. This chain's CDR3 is CASSTHRDSSYEQYF. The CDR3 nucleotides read TGTGCCAGCAGTACACACCGGGACAGCTCCTACGAGCAGTACTTC.

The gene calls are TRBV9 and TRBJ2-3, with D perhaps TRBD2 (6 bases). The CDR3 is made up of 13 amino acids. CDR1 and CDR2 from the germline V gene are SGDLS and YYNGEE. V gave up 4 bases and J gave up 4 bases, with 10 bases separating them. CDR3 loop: CASSFRGSDTQYF. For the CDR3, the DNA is TGTGCCAGCAGCTTCCGGGGGTCAGATACGCAGTATTTT.

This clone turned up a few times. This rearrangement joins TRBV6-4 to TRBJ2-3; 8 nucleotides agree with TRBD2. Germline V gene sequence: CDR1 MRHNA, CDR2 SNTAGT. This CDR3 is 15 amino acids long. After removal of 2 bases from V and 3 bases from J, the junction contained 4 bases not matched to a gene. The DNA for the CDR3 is TGTGCCAGCAGTGACGGGGCTAGCGGGACAGATACGCAGTATTTT. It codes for CASSDGASGTDTQYF.

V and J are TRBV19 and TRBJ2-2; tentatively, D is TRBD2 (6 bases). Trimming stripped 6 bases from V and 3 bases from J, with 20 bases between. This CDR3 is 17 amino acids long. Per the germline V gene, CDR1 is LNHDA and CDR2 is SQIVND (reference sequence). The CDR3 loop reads CASRPWVGREDTGELFF. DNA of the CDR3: TGTGCCAGTAGACCGTGGGTGGGAAGGGAGGACACCGGGGAGCTGTTTTTT.

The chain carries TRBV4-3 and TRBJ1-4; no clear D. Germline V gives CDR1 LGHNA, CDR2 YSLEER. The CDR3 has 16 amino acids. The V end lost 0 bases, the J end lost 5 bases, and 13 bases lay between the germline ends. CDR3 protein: CASSQEAAAMNEKLFF. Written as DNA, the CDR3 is TGCGCCAGCAGCCAAGAAGCGGCAGCGATGAATGAAAAACTGTTTTTT.

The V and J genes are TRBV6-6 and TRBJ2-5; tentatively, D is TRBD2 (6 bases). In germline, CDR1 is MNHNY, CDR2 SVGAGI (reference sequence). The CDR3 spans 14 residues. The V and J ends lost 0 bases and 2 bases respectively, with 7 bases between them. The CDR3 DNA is TGTGCCAGCAGTTACTCGGGACTTCAAGAGACCCAGTACTTC. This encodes CASSYSGLQETQYF.

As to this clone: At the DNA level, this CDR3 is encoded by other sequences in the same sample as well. In DNA form, the CDR3 reads TGCGCCAGCAGCCAAGTCCAGGGGGCGGAAGACTCTGGAAACACCATATATTTT. It yields the protein CASSQVQGAEDSGNTIYF. The V gene is TRBV4-1, the J gene TRBJ1-3, with TRBD1 matching 8 bases. V lost 1 base, J lost 0 bases, and 8 bases stayed unmatched. The CDR3 has 18 residues. Germline CDR1 MGHRA, CDR2 YSYEKL.

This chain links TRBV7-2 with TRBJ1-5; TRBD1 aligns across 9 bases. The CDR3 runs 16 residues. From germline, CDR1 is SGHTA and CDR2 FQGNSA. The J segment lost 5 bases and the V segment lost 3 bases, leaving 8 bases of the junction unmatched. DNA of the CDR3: TGTGCCAGCAGCTTGACCGGGACAGGGACTCATCAGCCCCAGCATTTT. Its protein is CASSLTGTGTHQPQHF.

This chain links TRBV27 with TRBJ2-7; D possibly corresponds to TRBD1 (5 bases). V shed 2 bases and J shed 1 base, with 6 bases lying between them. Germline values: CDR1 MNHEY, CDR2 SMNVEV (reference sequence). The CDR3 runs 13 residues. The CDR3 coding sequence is TGTGCCAGCAGTTTACAGGGTTCCTACGAGCAGTACTTC. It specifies CASSLQGSYEQYF.

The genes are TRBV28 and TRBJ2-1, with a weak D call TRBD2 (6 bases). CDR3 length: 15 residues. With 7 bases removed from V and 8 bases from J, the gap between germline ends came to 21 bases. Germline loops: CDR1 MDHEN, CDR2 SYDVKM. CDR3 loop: CASTTLRGAPDEQFF. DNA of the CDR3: TGTGCCAGCACCACGTTGCGGGGCGCCCCCGATGAGCAGTTCTTC. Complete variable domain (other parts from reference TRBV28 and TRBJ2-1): DVKVTQSSRYLVKRTGEKVFLECVQDMDHENMFWYRQDPGLGLRLIYFSYDVKMKEKGDIPEGYSVSREKKERFSLILESASTNQTSMYLCASTTLRGAPDEQFFGPGTRLTVL.

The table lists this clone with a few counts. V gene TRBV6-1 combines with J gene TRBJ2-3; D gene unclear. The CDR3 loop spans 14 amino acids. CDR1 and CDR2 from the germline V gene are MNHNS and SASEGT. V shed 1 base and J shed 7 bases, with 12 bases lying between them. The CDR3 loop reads CASSEGDIPYTQYF. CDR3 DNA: TGTGCCAGCAGTGAAGGAGACATTCCTTATACGCAGTATTTT.

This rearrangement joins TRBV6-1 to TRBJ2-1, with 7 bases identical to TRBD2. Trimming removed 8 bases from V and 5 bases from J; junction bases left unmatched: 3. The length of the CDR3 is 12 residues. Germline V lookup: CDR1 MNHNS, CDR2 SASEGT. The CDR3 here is CASGRVNNEQFF. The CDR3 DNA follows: TGTGCCAGCGGGAGGGTAAACAATGAGCAGTTCTTC.

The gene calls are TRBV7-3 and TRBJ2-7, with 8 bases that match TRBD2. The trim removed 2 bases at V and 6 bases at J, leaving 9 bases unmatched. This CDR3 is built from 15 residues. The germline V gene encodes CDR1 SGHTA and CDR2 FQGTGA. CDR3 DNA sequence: TGTGCCAGCAGCTTAGCCGGGACTAGGGCGGCCGAGCAGTACTTC. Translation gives CASSLAGTRAAEQYF.

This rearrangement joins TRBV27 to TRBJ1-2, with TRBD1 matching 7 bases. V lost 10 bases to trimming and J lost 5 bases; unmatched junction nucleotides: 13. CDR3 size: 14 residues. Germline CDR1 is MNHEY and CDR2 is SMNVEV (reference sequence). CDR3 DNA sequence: TGTGCCACTAGAGACACAGGGGATTATTATGGCTACACCTTC. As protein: CATRDTGDYYGYTF.

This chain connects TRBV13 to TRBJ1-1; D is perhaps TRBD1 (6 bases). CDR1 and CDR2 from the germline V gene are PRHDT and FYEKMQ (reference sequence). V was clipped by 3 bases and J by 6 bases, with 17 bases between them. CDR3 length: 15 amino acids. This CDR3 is CASSFPTGLVSEAFF. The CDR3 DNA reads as TGTGCCAGCAGCTTTCCCACAGGGCTAGTATCTGAAGCTTTCTTT.

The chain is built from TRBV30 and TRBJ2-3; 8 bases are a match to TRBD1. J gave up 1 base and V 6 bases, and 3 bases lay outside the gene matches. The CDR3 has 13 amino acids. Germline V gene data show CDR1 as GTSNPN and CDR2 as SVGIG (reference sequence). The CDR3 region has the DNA TGTGCCTGCAGCAGGGGGCGCACAGATACGCAGTATTTT. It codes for CACSRGRTDTQYF.

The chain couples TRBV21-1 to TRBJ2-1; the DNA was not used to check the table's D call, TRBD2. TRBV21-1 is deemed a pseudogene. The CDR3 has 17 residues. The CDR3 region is CASSMASGRPTYNEQFF. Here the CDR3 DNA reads TGTGCCAGCAGCATGGCCAGCGGGAGGCCCACTTACAATGAGCAGTTCTTC.

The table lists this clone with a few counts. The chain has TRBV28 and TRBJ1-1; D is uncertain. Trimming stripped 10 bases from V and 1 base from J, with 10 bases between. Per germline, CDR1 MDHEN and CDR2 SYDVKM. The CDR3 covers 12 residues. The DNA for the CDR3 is TGTGCCATCAAAGGGAGGAACACTGAAGCTTTCTTT. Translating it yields CAIKGRNTEAFF.

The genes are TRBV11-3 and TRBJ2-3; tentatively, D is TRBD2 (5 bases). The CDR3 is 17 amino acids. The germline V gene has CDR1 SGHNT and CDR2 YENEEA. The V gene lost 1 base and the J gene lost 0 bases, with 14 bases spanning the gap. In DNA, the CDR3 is TGTGCCAGCAGCTTAGCGGGATGGGGAATTAGCACAGATACGCAGTATTTT. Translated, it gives CASSLAGWGISTDTQYF.